This is a list of T cell receptor beta chains from one sample in a study of T-cell memory formation after mild COVID-19. One entry per CDR3 protein, called by TCRdb with MiXCR from the 5' RACE reads. The data show roughly 320,000 distinct CDR3 sequences, with around 27% seen just once and about 14% held by the top ten. Sequenced input: PBMCs or a T cell subset sorted from them (not recorded which). The source is an adult woman who had mild COVID-19 (a few samples of this study predate the infection). Cell type and time point are not known. CDR3s include the opening cysteine and the closing phenylalanine or tryptophan. A D gene is named only where the DNA matches it firmly. Size tells how often a clone was seen (once, few, many) or the class of an expanded clone, and some rows leave it out.

>TRBD1|once|TRBJ1-1|TRBV5-1
CASSLGDRETNTEAFF
TGCGCCAGCAGCTTGGGGGACAGGGAAACGAACACTGAAGCTTTCTTT
>.|few|TRBJ2-7|TRBV12-3/TRBV12-4
CASSLFGGYEQYF
TGTGCCAGCAGTTTGTTCGGCGGATACGAGCAGTACTTC
>.|few|TRBJ2-5|TRBV7-9
CASSFGAGGETQYF
TGTGCCAGCAGCTTCGGCGCGGGTGGAGAGACCCAGTACTTC
>.|.|TRBJ2-2|TRBV13
CASSLGSSAGELFF
TGTGCCAGCAGCTTAGGGTCTAGCGCCGGGGAGCTGTTTTTT
>.|few|TRBJ1-5|TRBV9
CASSAGEGQPQHF
TGTGCCAGCAGCGCGGGGGAGGGTCAGCCCCAGCATTTT
>TRBD2|.|TRBJ2-1|TRBV12-3/TRBV12-4
CASSLTSGSFGEQFF
TGTGCCAGCAGCCTGACTAGCGGGAGTTTTGGTGAGCAGTTCTTC
>.|.|TRBJ1-2|TRBV27
CASSLKSGPNYGYTF
TGTGCCAGCAGTTTAAAATCGGGGCCCAACTATGGCTACACCTTC
>.|.|TRBJ2-5|TRBV27
CASSLLGSFETQYF
TGTGCCAGCAGTTTATTGGGTAGTTTCGAGACCCAGTACTTC
>.|.|TRBJ2-2|TRBV24-1
CATSDRDWNTGELFF
TGTGCCACCAGTGATCGGGACTGGAACACCGGGGAGCTGTTTTTT
>TRBD2|.|TRBJ2-1|TRBV20-1
CSASPGRGLEQFF
TGCAGTGCTAGCCCGGGTAGGGGACTAGAGCAGTTCTTC
>.|.|TRBJ1-2|TRBV5-1
CASRFGPEGYTF
TGCGCCAGCCGCTTCGGGCCCGAAGGCTACACCTTC
>.|.|TRBJ1-1|TRBV6-5
CASSYDRITEAFF
TGTGCCAGCAGTTACGACAGAATCACTGAAGCTTTCTTT
>TRBD2|.|TRBJ2-1|TRBV20-1
CSARGLAGVYNEQFF
TGCAGTGCTAGGGGCTTAGCGGGAGTCTACAATGAGCAGTTCTTC
>.|.|TRBJ1-2|TRBV20-1
CSASAAGVPGANYGYTF
TGCAGTGCTAGCGCCGCAGGGGTTCCAGGGGCTAACTATGGCTACACCTTC
>TRBD2|few|TRBJ2-7|TRBV29-1
CSVDGGTNEQYF
TGCAGCGTTGACGGGGGGACCAACGAGCAGTACTTC
>.|few|TRBJ2-7|TRBV3-1
CASSQNYRELTYEQYF
TGTGCCAGCAGCCAAAACTACAGGGAGTTAACCTACGAGCAGTACTTC
>.|few|TRBJ2-3|TRBV7-2
CASRWGGHVTDTQYF
TGTGCCAGCAGGTGGGGGGGGCATGTCACAGATACGCAGTATTTT
>TRBD2|.|TRBJ2-3|TRBV7-9
CASSPLTSGITDTQYF
TGTGCCAGCAGCCCCTTGACTAGCGGGATCACAGATACGCAGTATTTT
>.|few|TRBJ2-2|TRBV25-1
CASNGGGPNTGELFF
TGTGCCAGCAATGGCGGGGGCCCCAACACCGGGGAGCTGTTTTTT
>.|.|TRBJ2-7|TRBV5-1
CASSLVRRTVDF
TGCGCCAGCAGCTTGGTACGCCGTACGGTGGACTTC
>.|.|TRBJ1-1|TRBV20-1
CSARNLMNTEAFF
TGCAGTGCGCGGAACCTCATGAACACTGAAGCTTTCTTT
>TRBD1|.|TRBJ1-1|TRBV5-1
CASSGGTGGNTFF
TGCGCCAGCAGCGGGGGGACAGGAGGTAACACTTTCTTT
>TRBD2|.|TRBJ2-1|TRBV3-1
CASSQDSLAGEKFF
TGTGCCAGCAGCCAAGATAGTCTAGCGGGGGAGAAGTTCTTC
>.|.|TRBJ1-2|TRBV20-1
CSARDAGPNESGYTF
TGCAGTGCTAGAGATGCGGGCCCCAACGAGTCTGGCTACACCTTC
>.|.|TRBJ1-2|TRBV20-1
CSASPLRERYGYTF
TGCAGTGCTAGCCCCCTCAGGGAACGATATGGCTACACCTTC
>TRBD2|.|TRBJ2-5|TRBV12-3/TRBV12-4
CASSLGVAGRGETQYF
TGTGCCAGCAGTTTAGGAGTAGCGGGAAGGGGAGAGACCCAGTACTTC
>.|few|TRBJ2-7|TRBV29-1
CSVEVAYEQYF
TGCAGCGTTGAAGTTGCGTACGAGCAGTACTTC
>TRBD1|.|TRBJ2-7|TRBV7-3
CASSLTDRGGEQYF
TGTGCCAGCAGCCTGACTGACAGGGGGGGCGAGCAGTACTTC
>TRBD2|few|TRBJ2-5|TRBV7-9
CASSPAGGETQYF
TGTGCCAGCAGCCCAGCGGGGGGAGAGACCCAGTACTTC
>.|.|TRBJ2-1|TRBV27
CASSLGTMGHNEQFF
TGTGCCAGCAGCCTCGGGACGATGGGGCACAATGAGCAGTTCTTC
>.|.|TRBJ2-1|TRBV24-1
CATSDTVTGMLEQFF
TGTGCCACCAGTGATACGGTAACTGGGATGCTTGAGCAGTTCTTC
>.|.|TRBJ1-5|TRBV27
CASSSRIYSNQPQHF
TGTGCCAGCAGCTCGAGAATTTATAGCAATCAGCCCCAGCATTTT
>.|few|TRBJ2-7|TRBV29-1
CSVVEWVGYEQYF
TGCAGCGTTGTTGAGTGGGTAGGGTACGAGCAGTACTTC
>.|.|TRBJ1-6|TRBV5-1
CASSLVGQSSSYNSPLHF
TGCGCCAGCAGCTTGGTTGGACAATCCAGCTCCTATAATTCACCCCTCCACTTT
>TRBD1|many|TRBJ2-6|TRBV29-1
CSAQGAGGANVLTF
TGCAGCGCACAGGGGGCGGGAGGGGCCAACGTCCTGACTTTC
>.|.|TRBJ1-1|TRBV24-1
CATRVRWGNTEAFF
TGTGCCACCAGGGTAAGGTGGGGGAACACTGAAGCTTTCTTT
>.|.|TRBJ2-1|TRBV24-1
CATSDPRLPYNEQFF
TGTGCCACCAGTGATCCCCGTCTCCCCTACAATGAGCAGTTCTTC
>.|.|TRBJ2-3|TRBV12-3/TRBV12-4
CASSFPSGVPDTQYF
TGTGCCAGCAGTTTCCCTAGTGGGGTTCCAGATACGCAGTATTTT
>.|.|TRBJ2-5|TRBV6-2/TRBV6-3
CASSDRRQHTQETQYF
TGTGCCAGCAGCGATCGAAGACAGCATACCCAAGAGACCCAGTACTTC
>TRBD1|few|TRBJ2-3|TRBV6-2/TRBV6-3
CASSYSGQGDTQYF
TGTGCCAGCAGTTACTCGGGACAGGGAGATACGCAGTATTTT
>TRBD1|.|TRBJ2-1|TRBV5-1
CASSFGQGSGNEQFF
TGCGCCAGCAGCTTCGGACAGGGAAGCGGGAATGAGCAGTTCTTC
>TRBD1|.|TRBJ1-2|TRBV7-8
CASSPNNGGQGHGYTF
TGTGCCAGCAGCCCGAATAACGGAGGACAGGGCCATGGCTACACCTTC
>TRBD2|.|TRBJ2-4|TRBV12-5
CASGSAGGSLFLAKNIQYF
TGTGCTAGTGGTTCGGCGGGAGGGAGTCTGTTCCTAGCCAAAAACATTCAGTACTTC
>.|few|TRBJ2-3|TRBV5-1
CASSLRQDGRTDTQYF
TGCGCCAGCAGCTTGCGACAGGACGGGCGCACAGATACGCAGTATTTT
>.|few|TRBJ2-1|TRBV20-1
CSALDRHNEQFF
TGCAGTGCCTTAGACCGGCACAATGAGCAGTTCTTC